Here is one T cell receptor (beta chain) with its context. Its cognate antigen is unknown. This entry is derived from a study of CD8+ T cells in alopecia areata. Treatment defined: oral pan-JAK inhibitor, 5-10 mg twice daily. Following RNA extraction, reverse transcription yielded cDNA that acted as the sequencing template. Sequenced by immunoSEQ multiplex PCR; TCRdb stores in-frame clones only, minus some. The sample lists approximately 160,000 clones, around three fifths occurring once. Study conclusions and caveats: Scalp sequencing captures resident alphabeta T cells of normal skin too. The study found higher clonality in lesional than normal scalp, especially in alopecia totalis/universalis. With tofacitinib ongoing, many expanded lesional clones persisted in both scalp and blood.

This clonotype originated in a human donor with alopecia areata. This sample comprised CD4+ T cells sorted from blood, obtained at week 24, from a patient treated with tofacitinib.

This CDR3 is CAWRDTGGAYEQYF. The CDR3 coding sequence is TGTGCCTGGAGAGACACCGGGGGGGCTTACGAGCAGTACTTC. This sequence joins TRBV30 and TRBJ2-7; 8 nucleotides match TRBD2. Germline CDR1 is GTSNPN and CDR2 is SVGIG (reference sequence). The junction had 8 bases not matched to a gene; V was cut back by 3 bases and J by 4 bases. The CDR3 extends over 14 amino acids.